A selection of T cell receptor beta chains follows, all from one sample in a study of blood T cell repertoires in COVID-19. Method: immunoSEQ multiplex PCR; TCRdb's copy keeps in-frame clones and lacks some. The table shows 100,000 to 150,000 clones, with roughly 80% occurring only once. The sample comprised peripheral blood. All receptors derive from a man in his fifties or sixties with acute or convalescent COVID-19. CDR3s include the opening cysteine and the closing phenylalanine or tryptophan. The D gene is left open where the match is weak. For some rows the clone size is stated as once, few or many, or as a class when expanded; others skip it.

j_call | v_call | clone_size | d_call | cdr3_aa | cdr3_nt
TRBJ2-7 | TRBV6-5 | once | . | CASSLDRSSYEQYF | TGTGCCAGCAGTTTAGATAGAAGCTCCTACGAGCAGTACTTC
TRBJ2-1 | TRBV20-1 | few | . | CSASMWSSYNEQFF | TGCAGTGCTAGTATGTGGAGCTCCTACAATGAGCAGTTCTTC
TRBJ1-2 | TRBV6-5 | . | . | CASHPGGAYNYGYTF | TGTGCCAGCCACCCCGGGGGAGCCTATAACTATGGCTACACCTTC
TRBJ1-1 | TRBV19 | . | . | CASSSDFRAFF | TGTGCCAGTAGTTCCGACTTTCGAGCTTTCTTT
TRBJ2-5 | TRBV7-8 | . | . | CASSPMSSQTQYF | TGTGCCAGCAGCCCTATGAGTAGCCAGACCCAGTACTTC
TRBJ2-3 | TRBV3-1/TRBV3-2 | . | . | CASSPRARVGQYF | TGTGCCAGCAGCCCGCGGGCCCGCGTAGGGCAGTATTTT
TRBJ2-1 | TRBV20-1 | . | . | CSASVSSYNEQFF | TGCAGTGCTAGTGTGAGCTCCTACAATGAGCAGTTCTTC
TRBJ2-2 | TRBV7-3 | few | TRBD2 | CASSVSSGRSTGELFF | TGTGCCAGCAGCGTCTCTAGCGGGAGAAGCACCGGGGAGCTGTTTTTT
TRBJ1-2 | TRBV5-6 | few | . | CASSLIPDSRYTF | TGTGCCAGCAGCTTAATCCCTGACAGCCGCTACACCTTC
TRBJ2-3 | TRBV24-1 | few | TRBD1 | CATSDRDRGGSSTDTQYF | TGTGCCACCAGTGACCGGGACAGGGGGGGGTCTAGCACAGATACGCAGTATTTT
TRBJ1-5 | TRBV19 | . | . | CASSIDLYRSETEDQPQHF | TGTGCCAGTAGTATAGATCTTTATAGGTCCGAGACAGAGGACCAGCCCCAGCATTTT
TRBJ2-7 | TRBV24-1 | once | . | CATSDSGRGTYEQYF | TGTGCCACCAGTGATTCTGGCAGGGGAACCTACGAGCAGTACTTC
TRBJ2-7 | TRBV29-1 | . | . | CSVALVRSEQYF | TGCAGCGTTGCGTTAGTACGTAGTGAGCAGTACTTC
TRBJ1-4 | TRBV10-3 | . | TRBD1 | CAIRGATGETNEKLFF | TGTGCCATCAGGGGGGCGACAGGGGAGACTAATGAAAAACTGTTTTTT
TRBJ2-2 | TRBV5-1 | once | TRBD2 | CASRLAGNTGELFF | TGCGCCAGCCGACTAGCGGGTAACACCGGGGAGCTGTTTTTT
TRBJ1-6 | TRBV7-2 | . | . | CASSFLTATNSPLHF | TGTGCCAGCAGCTTCCTGACAGCTACCAATTCACCCCTCCACTTT
TRBJ2-3 | TRBV19 | . | TRBD2 | CASSTWTSSFTDTQYF | TGTGCCAGTAGTACGTGGACTAGTTCGTTCACAGATACGCAGTATTTT
TRBJ1-2 | TRBV5-1 | . | TRBD1 | CASSLRAGGAANYGYTF | TGCGCCAGCAGCTTGCGGGCAGGGGGAGCTGCTAACTATGGCTACACCTTC
TRBJ1-2 | TRBV4-2 | . | . | CASSYTVEANYGYTF | TGTGCCAGCAGTTACACAGTCGAAGCTAACTATGGCTACACCTTC
TRBJ1-2 | TRBV2 | . | TRBD1 | CASKGDRGGYTF | TGTGCCAGCAAGGGGGACAGGGGTGGCTACACCTTC
TRBJ1-6 | TRBV27 | . | . | CASSLRGTESPLHF | TGTGCCAGCAGTTTACGGGGGACTGAGTCACCCCTCCACTTT
TRBJ1-2 | TRBV5-1 | . | . | CASSLGRSTMAWTF | TGCGCCAGCAGCTTGGGCCGCTCAACTATGGCTTGGACCTTC
TRBJ1-2 | TRBV7-9 | . | . | CASSLSAGADYGYTF | TGTGCCAGCAGCTTATCAGCAGGGGCTGACTATGGCTACACCTTC
TRBJ2-7 | TRBV11-1 | once | TRBD1 | CASRPRQGVGSYEQYF | TGTGCCAGCAGACCCCGACAGGGAGTGGGATCCTACGAGCAGTACTTC
TRBJ2-5 | TRBV4-1 | . | . | CASSQVGVRETQYF | TGCGCCAGCAGCCAAGTCGGGGTCCGGGAGACCCAGTACTTC
TRBJ1-6 | TRBV7-9 | few | . | CASSPVTGFSPLHF | TGTGCCAGCAGCCCCGTGACGGGGTTTTCACCCCTCCACTTT
TRBJ1-2 | TRBV14 | . | TRBD1 | CASSLGQAFYGYTF | TGTGCCAGCAGCCTAGGACAGGCATTCTATGGCTACACCTTC
TRBJ2-2 | TRBV11-2 | once | TRBD2 | CASRSGLVMIAGELFF | TGTGCCAGCAGATCGGGACTAGTAATGATCGCCGGGGAGCTGTTTTTT
TRBJ2-7 | TRBV5-1 | . | TRBD2 | CASSHTTLGGNEQYF | TGCGCCAGCAGCCATACGACCCTGGGGGGGAACGAGCAGTACTTC
TRBJ1-5 | TRBV5-6 | . | . | CASSDLQGNQPQHF | TGTGCCAGCAGCGATCTTCAGGGGAATCAGCCCCAGCATTTT
TRBJ2-3 | TRBV7-9 | . | . | CASSHQGSGSTDTQYF | TGTGCCAGCAGCCATCAAGGAAGCGGGTCCACAGATACGCAGTATTTT
TRBJ2-5 | TRBV5-1 | . | TRBD2 | CASSLGLAAYQETQYF | TGCGCCAGCAGCTTGGGACTAGCGGCGTACCAAGAGACCCAGTACTTC
TRBJ2-3 | TRBV7-9 | once | . | CASSLQSDTQYF | TGTGCCAGCAGCCTACAGTCAGATACGCAGTATTTT
TRBJ2-2 | TRBV10-3 | . | . | CAISDTQGTGELFF | TGTGCCATCAGTGATACCCAGGGAACCGGGGAGCTGTTTTTT
TRBJ1-1 | TRBV6-5 | . | . | CASTPDTASEAFF | TGTGCCAGCACCCCGGACACAGCTTCTGAAGCTTTCTTT
TRBJ2-3 | TRBV3-1/TRBV3-2 | . | TRBD1 | CASSQRTGELFTDTQYF | TGTGCCAGCAGCCAGAGAACAGGGGAGCTATTTACAGATACGCAGTATTTT
TRBJ1-2 | TRBV5-1 | . | TRBD1 | CASSPGTGGGYGYTF | TGCGCCAGCAGCCCCGGGACAGGGGGCGGCTATGGCTACACCTTC
TRBJ1-1 | TRBV1 | . | . | CTSSRQTGLDMNTEAFF | TGCACCAGCAGCCGCCAGACAGGGCTGGACATGAACACTGAAGCTTTCTTT
TRBJ1-1 | TRBV5-1 | few | . | CASSQEGWENTEAFF | TGCGCCAGCAGCCAGGAGGGGTGGGAGAACACTGAAGCTTTCTTT
TRBJ2-2 | TRBV11-3 | . | TRBD2 | CASSYTATGGRGELFF | TGTGCCAGCAGCTACACTGCGACTGGCGGGAGGGGGGAGCTGTTTTTT
TRBJ1-2 | TRBV6-5 | . | . | CASSHQTVNYGYTF | TGTGCCAGCAGTCACCAGACAGTTAACTATGGCTACACCTTC
TRBJ2-2 | TRBV9 | . | TRBD2 | CASSVGASGATNTGELFF | TGTGCCAGCAGCGTAGGTGCTAGCGGGGCGACGAACACCGGGGAGCTGTTTTTT